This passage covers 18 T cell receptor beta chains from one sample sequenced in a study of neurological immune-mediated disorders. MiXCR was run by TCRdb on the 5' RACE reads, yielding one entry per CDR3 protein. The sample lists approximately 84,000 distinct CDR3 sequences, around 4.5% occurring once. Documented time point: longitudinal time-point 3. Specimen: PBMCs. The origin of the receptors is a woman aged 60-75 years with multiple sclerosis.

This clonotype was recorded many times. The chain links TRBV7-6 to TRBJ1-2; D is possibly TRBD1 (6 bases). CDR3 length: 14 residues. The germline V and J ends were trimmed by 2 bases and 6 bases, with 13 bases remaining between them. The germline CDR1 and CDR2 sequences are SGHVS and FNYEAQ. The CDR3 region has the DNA TGTGCCAGCAGCTTAAACAGGGACGGGGATGGCTACACCTTC. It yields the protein CASSLNRDGDGYTF.

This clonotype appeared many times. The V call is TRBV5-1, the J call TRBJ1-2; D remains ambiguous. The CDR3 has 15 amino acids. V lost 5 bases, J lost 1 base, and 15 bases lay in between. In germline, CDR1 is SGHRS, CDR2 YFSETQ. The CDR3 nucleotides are TGCGCCAGCAGGTCCAGTGCCCCCGGTAACTATGGCTACACCTTC. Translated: CASRSSAPGNYGYTF.

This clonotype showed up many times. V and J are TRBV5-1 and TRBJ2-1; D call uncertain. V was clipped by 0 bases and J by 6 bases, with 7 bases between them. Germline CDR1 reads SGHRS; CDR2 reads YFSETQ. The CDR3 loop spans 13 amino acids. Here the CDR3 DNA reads TGCGCCAGCAGCTTGGGGCAACGCAATGAGCAGTTCTTC. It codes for CASSLGQRNEQFF.

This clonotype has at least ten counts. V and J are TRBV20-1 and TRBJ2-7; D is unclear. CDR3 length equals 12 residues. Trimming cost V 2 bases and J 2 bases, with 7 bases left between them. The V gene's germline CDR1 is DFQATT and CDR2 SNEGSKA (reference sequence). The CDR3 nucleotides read TGCAGTGCTAGAACGGATACCTACGAGCAGTACTTC. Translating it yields CSARTDTYEQYF.

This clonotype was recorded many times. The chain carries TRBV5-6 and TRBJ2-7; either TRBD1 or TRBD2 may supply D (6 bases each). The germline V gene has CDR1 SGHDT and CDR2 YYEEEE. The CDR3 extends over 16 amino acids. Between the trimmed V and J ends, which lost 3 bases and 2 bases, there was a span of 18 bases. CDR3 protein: CASSSKLFGGAYEQYF. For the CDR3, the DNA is TGTGCCAGCAGCTCCAAGCTATTCGGGGGCGCCTACGAGCAGTACTTC.

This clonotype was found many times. CDR3 DNA sequence: TGCAGTGCTCCCCCGTCCCTGGCGGATACGCAGTATTTT. The encoded protein is CSAPPSLADTQYF. The chain is built from TRBV20-1 and TRBJ2-3; D is uncertain. The CDR3 length is 13 residues. V lost 5 bases and J lost 6, with 15 bases in between. CDR1 is DFQATT and CDR2 is SNEGSKA in the germline V gene (reference sequence).

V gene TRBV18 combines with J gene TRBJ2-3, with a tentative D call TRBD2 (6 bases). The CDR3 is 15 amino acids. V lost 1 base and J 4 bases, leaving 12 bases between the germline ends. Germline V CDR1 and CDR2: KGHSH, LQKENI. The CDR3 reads CASSPRTGEADTQYF. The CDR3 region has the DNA TGTGCCAGCTCACCACGGACGGGGGAGGCAGATACGCAGTATTTT.

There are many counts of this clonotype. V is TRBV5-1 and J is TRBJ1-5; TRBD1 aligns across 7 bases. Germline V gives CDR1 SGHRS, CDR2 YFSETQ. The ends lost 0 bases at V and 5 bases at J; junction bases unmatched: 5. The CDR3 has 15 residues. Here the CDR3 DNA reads TGCGCCAGCAGCTTGGAGGGACAGCCTTATCAGCCCCAGCATTTT. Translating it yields CASSLEGQPYQPQHF.

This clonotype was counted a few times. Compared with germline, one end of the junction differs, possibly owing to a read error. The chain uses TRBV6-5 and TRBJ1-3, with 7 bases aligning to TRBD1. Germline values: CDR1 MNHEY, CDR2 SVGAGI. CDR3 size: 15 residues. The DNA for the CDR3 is TGTACCAGCAGTTACGAGACAGGGACTGGAAACACCATATATTTT. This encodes CTSSYETGTGNTIYF.

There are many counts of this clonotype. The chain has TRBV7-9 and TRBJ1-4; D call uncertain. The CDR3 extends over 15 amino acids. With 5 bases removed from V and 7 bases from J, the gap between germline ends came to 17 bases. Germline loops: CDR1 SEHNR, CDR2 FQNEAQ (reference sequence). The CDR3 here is CASSHKDVGSEKLFF. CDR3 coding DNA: TGTGCCAGCAGCCATAAAGACGTCGGTAGTGAAAAACTGTTTTTT.

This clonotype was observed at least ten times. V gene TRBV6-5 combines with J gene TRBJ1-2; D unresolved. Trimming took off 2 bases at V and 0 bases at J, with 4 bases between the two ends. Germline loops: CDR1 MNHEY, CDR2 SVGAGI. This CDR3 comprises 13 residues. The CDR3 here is CASSYGANYGYTF. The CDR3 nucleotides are TGTGCCAGCAGTTACGGGGCTAACTATGGCTACACCTTC.

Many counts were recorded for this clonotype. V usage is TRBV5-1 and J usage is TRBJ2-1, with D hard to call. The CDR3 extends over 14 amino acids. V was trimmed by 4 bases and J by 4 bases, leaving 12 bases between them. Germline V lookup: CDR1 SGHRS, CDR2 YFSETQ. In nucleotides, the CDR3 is TGCGCCAGCAGCCGCGGTGGGGATTACAATGAGCAGTTCTTC. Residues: CASSRGGDYNEQFF.

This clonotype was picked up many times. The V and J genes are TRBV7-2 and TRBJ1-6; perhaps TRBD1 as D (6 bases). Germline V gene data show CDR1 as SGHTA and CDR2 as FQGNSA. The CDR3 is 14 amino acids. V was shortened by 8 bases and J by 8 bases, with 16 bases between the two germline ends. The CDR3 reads CASRWGGADSPLHF. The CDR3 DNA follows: TGTGCCAGCCGGTGGGGGGGCGCGGATTCACCCCTCCACTTT.

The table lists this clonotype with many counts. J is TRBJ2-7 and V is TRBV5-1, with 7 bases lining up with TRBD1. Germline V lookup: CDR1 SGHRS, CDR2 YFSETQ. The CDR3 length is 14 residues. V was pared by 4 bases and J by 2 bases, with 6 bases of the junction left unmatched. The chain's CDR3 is CASSLQGETYEQYF. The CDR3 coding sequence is TGCGCCAGCAGCCTTCAGGGGGAAACCTACGAGCAGTACTTC.

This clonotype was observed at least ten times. This CDR3 is CSVEPITEAFF. The CDR3 nucleotides are TGCAGCGTTGAACCAATAACTGAAGCTTTCTTT. The chain carries TRBV29-1 and TRBJ1-1; no clear D. The CDR3 length is 11 residues. The V gene lost 2 bases and the J gene lost 5 bases, with 6 bases spanning the gap. Germline V gene lookup returns CDR1 SQVTM and CDR2 ANQGSEA.

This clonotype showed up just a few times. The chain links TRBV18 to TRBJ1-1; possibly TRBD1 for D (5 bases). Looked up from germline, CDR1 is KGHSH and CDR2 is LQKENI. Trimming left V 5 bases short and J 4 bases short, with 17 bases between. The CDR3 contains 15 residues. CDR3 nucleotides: TGTGCCAGCTCAACGGGACGGCAGGGACTCACTGAAGCTTTCTTT. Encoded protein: CASSTGRQGLTEAFF.

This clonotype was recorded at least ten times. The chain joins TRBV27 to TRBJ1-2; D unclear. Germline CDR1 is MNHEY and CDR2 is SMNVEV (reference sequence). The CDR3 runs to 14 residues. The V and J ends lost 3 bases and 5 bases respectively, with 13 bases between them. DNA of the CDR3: TGTGCCAGCAGTTTTGATCCTTCCCTGTATGGCTACACCTTC. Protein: CASSFDPSLYGYTF.

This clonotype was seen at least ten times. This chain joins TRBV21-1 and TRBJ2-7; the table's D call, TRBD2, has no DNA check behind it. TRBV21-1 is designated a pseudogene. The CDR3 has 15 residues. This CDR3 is CASSKDPSGGYEQYF. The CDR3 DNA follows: TGTGCCAGCAGCAAAGACCCTAGCGGGGGCTACGAGCAGTACTTC.